These 27 T cell receptor beta chains share one sample of origin, sequenced in a study of identical twins (dated by TCRdb to the mid-2010s). Receptor amplification or capture employed 5' RACE. The instrument was an Illumina HiSeq 2000. Through fastp at Q25 and MiXCR, TCRdb rebuilt clones from the public reads, retaining in-frame beta chains. Every distinct CDR3 protein forms one entry, paired with its most common genes and DNA. For this sample the table gives 450,000 or so distinct CDR3 sequences, of which roughly 24% were detected only once. The ten most abundant clones make up roughly 3% of the sample. The data also belong to a second study, concerning T cells expressing NK-cell markers.

The specimen sequenced was CD4+ T cells sorted from blood. The origin of the receptors is a woman aged 18-29 years in good health.

V is TRBV4-2 and J is TRBJ2-1; D is unclear. The CDR3 length is 13 residues. The germline V gene encodes CDR1 LGHNA and CDR2 YNFKEQ. Between the trimmed V and J ends, which lost 3 bases and 10 bases, there was a span of 13 bases. DNA of the CDR3: TGTGCCAGCAGCCAGGACCCTGAAAGGGAGCAGTTCTTC. It codes for CASSQDPEREQFF.

This clonotype was picked up a small number of times. The chain is built from TRBV5-1 and TRBJ1-1, with a weak D call TRBD1 (6 bases). The CDR3 contains 12 residues. V was trimmed by 2 bases and J by 8 bases, leaving 10 bases between them. CDR1 and CDR2 from the germline V gene are SGHRS and YFSETQ. The CDR3 bases are TGCGCCAGCAGCTTCTTTACAGGGGAAGCTTTCTTT. Its protein is CASSFFTGEAFF. Combining the CDR3 with reference TRBV5-1 and TRBJ1-1 gives the whole variable domain KAGVTQTPRYLIKTRGQQVTLSCSPISGHRSVSWYQQTPGQGLQFLFEYFSETQRNKGNFPGRFSGRQFSNSRSEMNVSTLELGDSALYLCASSFFTGEAFFGQGTRLTVV.

The chain employs TRBV24-1 and TRBJ2-2; TRBD1 aligns across 7 bases. With 4 bases clipped from V and 5 bases from J, the junction kept 9 bases outside the gene matches. The germline gives CDR1 KGHDR, CDR2 SFDVKD. The CDR3 sequence is 16 residues long. CDR3 loop: CATSDPRQGWTGELFF. The CDR3 DNA reads TGTGCCACCAGTGACCCGCGACAGGGATGGACCGGGGAGCTGTTTTTT.

This clonotype came up a few times. A read error may account for a junction end that differs from germline. The chain's CDR3 is CASSLDPGGTDTQYF. CDR3 nucleotides: TGCGCCAGCAGCTTGGACCCAGGGGGCACGGATACGCAGTATTTT. The chain combines TRBV5-1 with TRBJ2-3; TRBD1 matches at 8 bases. The CDR3 loop spans 15 amino acids. Germline CDR1 reads SGHRS; CDR2 reads YFSETQ.

This clonotype was found a few times. CDR3 sequence reads: CASSSSSGGRKTQYF. CDR3 nucleotides: TGTGCCAGCAGCTCCAGTAGCGGGGGGCGGAAGACCCAGTACTTC. The chain joins TRBV11-2 to TRBJ2-5, with 10 bases aligning to TRBD2. Per germline, CDR1 SGHAT and CDR2 FQNNGV. V shed 4 bases, J shed 6 bases, and the junction held 8 bases outside the gene matches. The CDR3 contains 15 residues.

The chain uses TRBV12-3 or TRBV12-4 and TRBJ1-6; 7 nucleotides agree with TRBD1. With V trimmed by 6 bases and J by 7 bases, 6 bases remained unmatched. This CDR3 is built from 14 residues. The CDR3 reads CASRRGGQNSPLHF. The DNA of the CDR3 is TGTGCCAGCAGGAGGGGGGGACAGAATTCACCCCTCCACTTT.

This clonotype was counted ten times or more. A junction boundary mismatches the germline segment, possibly from a read error. The CDR3 is CASSLGQYQETQYF. DNA for the CDR3: TGTGCCAGCAGTTTAGGGCAGTACCAAGAGACCCAGTACTTC. V is TRBV5-1 and J is TRBJ2-5, with D unclear. CDR3 length equals 14 residues. Germline V gives CDR1 SGHRS, CDR2 YFSETQ.

This clonotype has just a few counts. The chain combines TRBV27 with TRBJ2-5, with 12 positions matching TRBD2. Germline CDR1 and CDR2: MNHEY and SMNVEV (reference sequence). J lost 3 bases, V lost 0 bases, and 5 bases had no gene match. The CDR3 is made up of 17 amino acids. CDR3 bases: TGTGCCAGCAGTTTATCGGGACTAGCGGGTGCAAAAGAGACCCAGTACTTC. Translating gives CASSLSGLAGAKETQYF.

V and J are TRBV11-2 and TRBJ2-2; D may be TRBD1 or TRBD2 (6 bases each). V was cut by 10 bases and J by 6 bases, with 12 bases left in between. CDR1 and CDR2 (germline): SGHAT, FQNNGV. The CDR3 is made up of 12 amino acids. The CDR3 loop is CATRGRAGELFF. The CDR3 DNA reads as TGTGCCACCCGGGGGCGCGCCGGGGAGCTGTTTTTT.

This clonotype was counted between two and nine times. The chain carries TRBV10-3 and TRBJ2-7; 9 nucleotides line up with TRBD2. V was clipped by 9 bases and J by 6 bases; unmatched bases: 9. CDR1 and CDR2 from the germline V gene are ENHRY and SYGVKD. The CDR3 is 13 residues long. The chain's CDR3 is CAIKMGTSLEQYF. The CDR3 region has the DNA TGTGCCATAAAGATGGGGACTAGCCTCGAGCAGTACTTC.

This chain connects TRBV7-2 to TRBJ2-7, with TRBD2 matching over 7 bases. The CDR3 loop spans 17 amino acids. CDR1 and CDR2 from the germline V gene are SGHTA and FQGNSA. V was pared by 5 bases and J by 0 bases, with 13 bases of the junction left unmatched. The CDR3 DNA reads as TGTGCCAGCAGCCACGGAGGGGCGGGAGTCTTCTCCTACGAGCAGTACTTC. Protein product: CASSHGGAGVFSYEQYF. Full variable domain (missing parts from reference TRBV7-2 and TRBJ2-7): GAGVSQSPSNKVTEKGKDVELRCDPISGHTALYWYRQSLGQGLEFLIYFQGNSAPDKSGLPSDRFSAERTGGSVSTLTIQRTQQEDSAVYLCASSHGGAGVFSYEQYFGPGTRLTVT.

For the CDR3, the DNA is TGCAGTGCTACCAGACACAGTGTCGAGCAGTACTTC. Residues: CSATRHSVEQYF. This chain links TRBV20-1 with TRBJ2-7; D ambiguous. Trimming took off 4 bases at V and 6 bases at J, with 13 bases between the two ends. This CDR3 is 12 amino acids long. The germline gives CDR1 DFQATT, CDR2 SNEGSKA (reference sequence).

The genes are TRBV27 and TRBJ1-3; D may be TRBD1 (5 bases). From germline, CDR1 is MNHEY and CDR2 SMNVEV (reference sequence). The ends were cut back, 5 bases at V and 0 bases at J, with 14 bases in the middle. CDR3 length: 16 amino acids. The CDR3 bases are TGTGCCAGCAGTCAAGGACAAGGATACTCTGGAAACACCATATATTTT. Translation: CASSQGQGYSGNTIYF.

In this sample, this clonotype turned up many times. The rearrangement joins TRBV29-1 to TRBJ1-2, with D perhaps TRBD1 (5 bases). Germline assignment: CDR1 SQVTM and CDR2 ANQGSEA. This CDR3 spans 12 amino acids. V was trimmed by 6 bases and J by 4 bases, leaving 12 bases between them. The CDR3 DNA follows: TGCAGCGTCGGGACCGGACGCTATGGCTACACCTTC. Translation: CSVGTGRYGYTF.

The chain uses TRBV5-1 and TRBJ2-5, with D perhaps matching TRBD1 (5 bases). CDR1 and CDR2 (germline): SGHRS, YFSETQ. CDR3 size: 16 residues. Trimming cost V 2 bases and J 0 bases, with 14 bases left between them. CDR3 nucleotides: TGCGCCAGCAGCTTCGAAGGGGCTTTGTACCAAGAGACCCAGTACTTC. This sequence encodes CASSFEGALYQETQYF.

The chain couples TRBV5-1 to TRBJ1-4; D is unclear. From germline, CDR1 is SGHRS and CDR2 YFSETQ. CDR3 length: 13 residues. V shed 5 bases and J shed 1 base, with 6 bases lying between them. CDR3 coding DNA: TGCGCCAGCAGTTCGGGAACTAATGAAAAACTGTTTTTT. Residues: CASSSGTNEKLFF.

The V gene is TRBV6-5, the J gene TRBJ2-3; D is perhaps TRBD2 (5 bases). The CDR3 contains 14 residues. Germline V gene sequence: CDR1 MNHEY, CDR2 SVGAGI. V lost 2 bases and J 6 bases, leaving 12 bases between the germline ends. CDR3 in amino acids: CASSYRYSGDTQYF. DNA of the CDR3: TGTGCCAGCAGTTACCGTTACTCGGGGGATACGCAGTATTTT.

This clonotype was recorded a few times. The gene calls are TRBV5-1 and TRBJ2-3; 12 positions agree with TRBD2. Germline trimming cut 1 base from V and 4 bases from J; bases unmatched to any gene: 4. CDR3 length: 16 residues. Germline V gene sequence: CDR1 SGHRS, CDR2 YFSETQ. CDR3 amino acids: CASSLPLAGGPDTQYF. CDR3 DNA: TGCGCCAGCAGCTTGCCCCTAGCGGGGGGGCCAGATACGCAGTATTTT.

The gene calls are TRBV6-2 or TRBV6-3 and TRBJ2-1; possibly TRBD2 for D (5 bases). The CDR3 is made up of 20 amino acids. Germline V gene data show CDR1 as MNHEY and CDR2 as SVGEGT. V was pared by 2 bases and J by 6 bases, with 29 bases between. CDR3: CASSYPIPRPVASRGNEQFF. The CDR3 DNA reads TGTGCCAGCAGTTACCCCATTCCGCGACCCGTGGCTAGCCGGGGCAATGAGCAGTTCTTC.

V usage is TRBV29-1 and J usage is TRBJ1-5, with D tentatively TRBD1 (5 bases). The CDR3 contains 13 residues. The V end lost 6 bases, the J end lost 7 bases, and 16 bases lay between the germline ends. Germline V gene data show CDR1 as SQVTM and CDR2 as ANQGSEA. The CDR3 DNA follows: TGCAGCGTCCGGTTCCCGGGGGAACAGCCCCAGCATTTT. Protein product: CSVRFPGEQPQHF.

This clonotype came up a few times. This chain uses TRBV20-1 with TRBJ1-4, with TRBD1 matching 7 bases. Unmatched junction bases numbered 11, after V lost 3 bases and J lost 7 bases. The germline V gene has CDR1 DFQATT and CDR2 SNEGSKA (reference sequence). The CDR3 consists of 15 residues. This CDR3 is CSARDDRVKGEKLFF. The CDR3 coding sequence is TGCAGTGCTAGGGACGACAGGGTAAAAGGTGAAAAACTGTTTTTT.

Only a few counts were recorded for this clonotype. The chain joins TRBV7-9 to TRBJ2-5; tentatively, D is TRBD1 or TRBD2 (5 bases each). CDR3 length: 14 residues. Trimming removed 1 base from V and 9 bases from J, with 15 bases in between. Germline CDR1 SEHNR, CDR2 FQNEAQ (reference sequence). In DNA, the CDR3 is TGTGCCAGCAGCTTAGGCACGGGGACCACGGCCCAGTACTTC. It encodes CASSLGTGTTAQYF.

This clonotype appeared a few times. V usage is TRBV10-3 and J usage is TRBJ2-3, with 7 bases that match TRBD1. This CDR3 spans 14 amino acids. CDR1 and CDR2 from the germline V gene are ENHRY and SYGVKD. Trimming removed 6 bases from V and 3 bases from J; junction bases left unmatched: 6. CDR3 in DNA: TGTGCCATCAGCGAGAAGGGGGCGACAGATACGCAGTATTTT. Translated: CAISEKGATDTQYF.

V and J are TRBV25-1 and TRBJ2-4; 9 bases align to TRBD1. J was trimmed by 5 bases and V by 6 bases; bases with no gene match: 5. The CDR3 loop spans 14 amino acids. Germline V gives CDR1 MGHDK, CDR2 SYGVNS. The CDR3 reads CASSLGQGQNIQYF. The CDR3 nucleotides read TGTGCCAGCAGCCTAGGACAGGGGCAAAACATTCAGTACTTC. Drawing the rest from reference TRBV25-1 and TRBJ2-4, the complete variable domain is EADIYQTPRYLVIGTGKKITLECSQTMGHDKMYWYQQDPGMELHLIHYSYGVNSTEKGDLSSESTVSRIRTEHFPLTLESARPSHTSQYLCASSLGQGQNIQYFGAGTRLSVL.

The chain couples TRBV20-1 to TRBJ2-7; D unresolved. Per the germline V gene, CDR1 is DFQATT and CDR2 is SNEGSKA (reference sequence). The V gene lost 6 bases and the J gene lost 7 bases, with 13 bases spanning the gap. The CDR3 runs to 11 residues. CDR3: CSARPLGEQYF. For the CDR3, the DNA is TGCAGTGCACGCCCCCTTGGGGAGCAGTACTTC.

This clonotype was seen a handful of times. V and J are TRBV5-1 and TRBJ1-6; unclear D gene. Germline CDR1 and CDR2: SGHRS and YFSETQ. The CDR3 loop spans 12 amino acids. Trimming cost V 3 bases and J 8 bases, with 6 bases left between them. The CDR3 nucleotides read TGCGCCAGCAGCTCAGATCATTCACCCCTCCACTTT. Translation gives CASSSDHSPLHF. Complete variable domain (other parts from reference TRBV5-1 and TRBJ1-6): KAGVTQTPRYLIKTRGQQVTLSCSPISGHRSVSWYQQTPGQGLQFLFEYFSETQRNKGNFPGRFSGRQFSNSRSEMNVSTLELGDSALYLCASSSDHSPLHFGNGTRLTVT.

The gene calls are TRBV9 and TRBJ2-3; the match to TRBD1 covers 9 bases. The germline gives CDR1 SGDLS, CDR2 YYNGEE. The CDR3 runs 16 residues. Germline trimming cut 2 bases from V and 3 bases from J; bases unmatched to any gene: 7. CDR3 sequence (DNA): TGTGCCAGCAGCGTCCTGACAGGGGGGGTGACAGATACGCAGTATTTT. This codes for CASSVLTGGVTDTQYF.